This T cell receptor beta chain was found in a study of naive and memory T cell subsets. With V trimmed by 6 bases and J by 1 base, 3 bases remained unmatched. The CDR3 contains 13 residues. Germline CDR1 is KGHSH and CDR2 is LQKENI. Both TRBC1 and TRBC2 were covered by a beta constant-region primer of two equimolar oligonucleotides. TCRdb called the UMI-ligation and nested PCR reads again in MiXCR, with one record for every CDR3 protein. The sample holds 84,000 or so distinct CDR3 sequences; around 6.5% are singletons and the top ten take 1.6%. The chain combines TRBV18 with TRBJ2-7; TRBD2 matches at 7 bases. The receptor's source is a human donor in good health. Sequenced input: central memory CD4+ T cells from blood. This CDR3 reads CASSGGISYEQYF. The DNA of the CDR3 is TGTGCCAGCTCCGGGGGGATTTCCTACGAGCAGTACTTC.